This TCR beta chain was obtained from a study of vaccination and CD4 T cells after COVID-19. On the study more broadly: Cells were stimulated with overlapping spike peptides from SARS-CoV-2, HCoV-NL63, HCoV-OC43 and HCoV-229E.

As for treatment: approximately nine-day PBMC culture with coronavirus spike peptide pools or control peptides (ViraFEST assay). Per germline, CDR1 SNHLY and CDR2 FYNNEI. V lost 3 bases to trimming and J lost 0 bases, with 11 bases between them. The CDR3 totals 15 residues. In the case of this clonotype: What it binds is unknown.

With the Oncomine TCR Beta short-read assay, DNA from cultured CD4+ T cells was sequenced. TCRdb analysed the PCR reads with MiXCR anew, one entry per CDR3 protein. The sample carries tens of thousands of distinct CDR3 sequences, 60% to 75% recorded once. The sample consisted of CD4+ T cells from blood, cultured in vitro. V gene TRBV2 combines with J gene TRBJ1-2, with D perhaps matching TRBD1 (6 bases). This TCR was recovered from a human donor who had recovered from COVID-19. CDR3 sequence: CASSDNRVANYGYTF. The CDR3 DNA is TGTGCCAGCAGTGACAACAGGGTGGCTAACTATGGCTACACCTTC. Full variable domain (remainder filled in from reference TRBV2 and TRBJ1-2): EPEVTQTPSHQVTQMGQEVILRCVPISNHLYFYWYRQILGQKVEFLVSFYNNEISEKSEIFDDQFSVERPDGSNFTLKIRSTKLEDSAMYFCASSDNRVANYGYTFGSGTRLTVV.